Following are 21 T cell receptor beta chains from one sample sequenced in a study of control samples from healthy donors and cancer patients. Produced via immunoSEQ multiplex PCR; TCRdb's table is partial and in-frame only. Among under 200,000 clones listed, approximately 86% were seen once. The sequenced sample consisted of blood. Every receptor here comes from a woman aged 25 to 45 in good health.

Only one count was recorded for this clone. This chain connects TRBV27 to TRBJ2-7; the match to TRBD2 covers 15 bases. Trimming at V came to 0 bases and at J to 4 bases, leaving 7 bases not matched to a gene. Germline V CDR1 and CDR2: MNHEY, SMNVEV (reference sequence). The CDR3 totals 18 residues. The CDR3 sequence is CASSLSFWTSGRAYEQYF. As DNA, the CDR3 is TGTGCCAGCAGTTTATCTTTCTGGACTAGCGGGAGGGCTTACGAGCAGTACTTC.

V and J are TRBV9 and TRBJ2-5; 12 nucleotides line up with TRBD2. CDR1 is SGDLS, CDR2 YYNGEE, per germline. Losses at the gene ends were 0 bases for V and 2 bases for J; bases not matched to a gene: 5. This CDR3 is 17 amino acids long. This CDR3 reads CASSVEGGLAGQETQYF. The CDR3 DNA sequence: TGTGCCAGCAGCGTAGAGGGGGGACTAGCGGGTCAAGAGACCCAGTACTTC.

A remark on this clone: Distinct nucleotide sequences in the sample also encode this CDR3. The chain uses TRBV6-1 and TRBJ1-1; TRBD1 might be the D (5 bases). The CDR3 is 13 residues long. V was shortened by 3 bases and J by 3 bases, with 8 bases between the two germline ends. The germline gives CDR1 MNHNS, CDR2 SASEGT. CDR3 protein: CASSERGDTEAFF. DNA for the CDR3: TGTGCCAGCAGTGAGAGGGGAGACACTGAAGCTTTCTTT.

This chain's CDR3 is CASSPQKLAGEETQYF. For the CDR3, the DNA is TGCGCCAGCAGCCCCCAAAAGCTAGCGGGAGAAGAGACCCAGTACTTC. The chain employs TRBV4-1 and TRBJ2-5; 10 bases fit TRBD2. The CDR3 totals 16 residues. V shed 4 bases, J shed 3 bases, and the junction held 8 bases outside the gene matches. Germline lookup yields CDR1 MGHRA and CDR2 YSYEKL.

The CDR3 DNA reads TGTGCCACCCGGGGCAACAAACTGTTTTTT. This encodes CATRGNKLFF. The chain carries TRBV10-3 and TRBJ1-4, with D perhaps TRBD1 (5 bases). The CDR3 contains 10 residues. Germline V gives CDR1 ENHRY, CDR2 SYGVKD. V lost 10 bases to trimming and J lost 11 bases, with 11 bases between them.

The chain couples TRBV9 to TRBJ2-1; no clear D. The CDR3 is 16 residues long. The germline V gene has CDR1 SGDLS and CDR2 YYNGEE. Trimming took off 0 bases at V and 6 bases at J, with 16 bases between the two ends. The DNA for the CDR3 is TGTGCCAGCAGCGTAGCTTCATCGGTCCACCTCAATGAGCAGTTCTTC. Encoded protein: CASSVASSVHLNEQFF.

The chain joins TRBV5-1 to TRBJ2-3, with D maybe TRBD1 (6 bases). Germline V gene sequence: CDR1 SGHRS, CDR2 YFSETQ. Trimming cost V 4 bases and J 5 bases, with 14 bases left between them. The CDR3 is made up of 14 amino acids. Written as DNA, the CDR3 is TGCGCCAGCAGCACCTCCAGGGGACAAGATACGCAGTATTTT. It yields the protein CASSTSRGQDTQYF.

This chain connects TRBV11-2 to TRBJ1-4; no clear D gene. The CDR3 length is 13 residues. CDR1 SGHAT and CDR2 FQNNGV come from the germline V gene. Deletions cut 1 base from V and 7 bases from J, with 7 bases between. The CDR3 spells CASSLAGSEKLFF. DNA of the CDR3: TGTGCCAGCAGCTTAGCCGGGAGTGAAAAACTGTTTTTT.

The genes are TRBV28 and TRBJ2-2; 8 positions agree with TRBD2. The CDR3 loop spans 17 amino acids. Germline V gene lookup returns CDR1 MDHEN and CDR2 SYDVKM. V lost 6 bases and J lost 0; bases outside the gene matches: 9. This CDR3 is CASRYLLAGTNTGELFF. CDR3 bases: TGTGCCAGCAGGTACCTTTTAGCGGGAACGAACACCGGGGAGCTGTTTTTT.

The gene calls are TRBV3-1 (or the pseudogene TRBV3-2) and TRBJ2-1, with 8 bases that match TRBD2. Germline CDR1 is LGHDT and CDR2 is YNNKEL (reference sequence). V lost 4 bases to trimming and J lost 0 bases; unmatched junction nucleotides: 5. The CDR3 covers 16 residues. CDR3 protein: CASSPSGYHSYNEQFF. CDR3 coding DNA: TGTGCCAGCAGCCCTAGCGGGTATCACTCCTACAATGAGCAGTTCTTC.

The gene calls are TRBV19 and TRBJ1-3, with a possible D match to TRBD1 (6 bases). The germline V gene encodes CDR1 LNHDA and CDR2 SQIVND (reference sequence). Deletions cut 7 bases from V and 1 base from J, with 14 bases between. This CDR3 comprises 15 residues. CDR3 region: CASTRYRASGNTIYF. As DNA, the CDR3 is TGTGCCAGTACCCGTTACAGGGCATCTGGAAACACCATATATTTT.

This sequence joins TRBV13 and TRBJ2-7; 9 positions match TRBD1. J lost 2 bases, V lost 4 bases, and 3 bases had no gene match. Germline CDR1 PRHDT, CDR2 FYEKMQ (reference sequence). This CDR3 has 14 amino acids. The CDR3 DNA reads as TGTGCCAGCAGCTGGGGACAGGGAGCCTACGAGCAGTACGTC. Protein product: CASSWGQGAYEQYV.

This chain connects TRBV7-9 to TRBJ1-5; 7 nucleotides line up with TRBD1. The CDR3 runs 14 residues. Germline CDR1 and CDR2: SEHNR and FQNEAQ (reference sequence). With V trimmed by 6 bases and J by 5 bases, 7 bases remained unmatched. The CDR3 loop is CASRGQDAYQPQHF. Here the CDR3 DNA reads TGTGCCAGCAGAGGACAGGATGCGTATCAGCCCCAGCATTTT.

V is TRBV27 and J is TRBJ2-5, with TRBD1 matching 7 bases. This CDR3 has 16 residues. J lost 1 base, V lost 1 base, and 6 bases had no gene match. Germline V gene lookup returns CDR1 MNHEY and CDR2 SMNVEV (reference sequence). The CDR3 here is CASSLYPGTVQETQYF. CDR3 DNA: TGTGCCAGCAGTTTATACCCAGGGACAGTCCAAGAGACCCAGTACTTC.

The chain is built from TRBV5-1 and TRBJ1-1; TRBD1 matches 11 bases. V lost 4 bases and J lost 3; bases outside the gene matches: 5. CDR3 length equals 15 residues. Germline values: CDR1 SGHRS, CDR2 YFSETQ. For the CDR3, the DNA is TGCGCCAGCAGCGTCGGGACAGGGGGAGACACTGAAGCTTTCTTT. Translating it yields CASSVGTGGDTEAFF.

The chain joins TRBV9 to TRBJ2-1; TRBD2 might be the D (7 bases). The V and J ends lost 0 bases and 9 bases respectively, with 19 bases between them. Germline V CDR1 and CDR2: SGDLS, YYNGEE. The length of the CDR3 is 16 residues. The CDR3 DNA is TGTGCCAGCAGCGTAGTGGCGGGGGCCCCCCGAGGTGAGCAGTTCTTC. Translated, it gives CASSVVAGAPRGEQFF.

V and J are TRBV5-1 and TRBJ2-3; 7 positions match TRBD1. The trim removed 0 bases at V and 2 bases at J, leaving 6 bases unmatched. From germline, CDR1 is SGHRS and CDR2 YFSETQ. The CDR3 is 16 amino acids. In nucleotides, the CDR3 is TGCGCCAGCAGCTTGGATCCGGGACAGCCCACAGATACGCAGTATTTT. It specifies CASSLDPGQPTDTQYF.

CDR3 coding DNA: TGTGCCATCAAGGTAAACAGGGACAACTATGGCTACACCTTC. It translates to CAIKVNRDNYGYTF. This chain uses TRBV10-3 with TRBJ1-2; a possible D gene is TRBD1 (6 bases). The CDR3 contains 14 residues. Germline loops: CDR1 ENHRY, CDR2 SYGVKD. Trimming took 7 bases from V and 2 from J, leaving 14 bases between them.

This chain links TRBV9 with TRBJ2-1; D perhaps matches TRBD2 (6 bases). CDR3 length: 16 residues. CDR1 and CDR2 (germline): SGDLS, YYNGEE. V was trimmed by 4 bases and J by 4 bases, leaving 18 bases between them. The CDR3 is CASSPGIAATYNEQFF. The CDR3 nucleotides are TGTGCCAGCAGCCCCGGCATAGCGGCGACATACAATGAGCAGTTCTTC.

The rearrangement joins TRBV10-2 to TRBJ2-7; 11 bases map to TRBD1. After removal of 8 bases from V and 0 bases from J, the junction contained 9 bases not matched to a gene. CDR3 size: 16 residues. From germline, CDR1 is WSHSY and CDR2 SAAADI. The CDR3 is CASQRAGTGGSYEQYV. The CDR3, as DNA: TGCGCCAGCCAGAGGGCCGGGACAGGGGGCTCCTACGAGCAGTACGTC.

V usage is TRBV27 and J usage is TRBJ1-5; D remains ambiguous. This CDR3 is 15 amino acids long. In germline, CDR1 is MNHEY, CDR2 SMNVEV (reference sequence). Trimming took off 8 bases at V and 3 bases at J, with 17 bases between the two ends. The CDR3 DNA reads as TGTGCCAGCGCCACATCTGGACGGGTCAATCAGCCCCAGCATTTT. Residues: CASATSGRVNQPQHF.